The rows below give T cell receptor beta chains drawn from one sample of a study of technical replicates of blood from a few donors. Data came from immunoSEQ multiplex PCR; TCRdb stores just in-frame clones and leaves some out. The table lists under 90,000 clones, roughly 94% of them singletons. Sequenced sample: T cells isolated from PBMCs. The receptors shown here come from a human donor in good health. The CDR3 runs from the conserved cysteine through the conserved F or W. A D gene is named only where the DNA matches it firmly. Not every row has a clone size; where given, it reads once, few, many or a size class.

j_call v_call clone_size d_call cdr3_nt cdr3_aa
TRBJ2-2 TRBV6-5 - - TGTGCCAGCAGGCAAAGGGGCACCGGGGAGCTGTTTTTT CASRQRGTGELFF
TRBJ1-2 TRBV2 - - TGTGCCAGCAGTGAAGTGGGGGGTTCCTTTGGCTACACCTTC CASSEVGGSFGYTF
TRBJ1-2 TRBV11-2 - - TGTGCCACCCGCGCGCAGGGTAACTATGGCTACACCTTC CATRAQGNYGYTF
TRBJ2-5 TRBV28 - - TGTGCCAGCAGTTTAGCGGTAGGACTTGAAGAGACCCAGTACTTC CASSLAVGLEETQYF
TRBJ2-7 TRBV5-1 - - TGCGCCAGCAGCTTAGAACACTACGAGCAGTACTTC CASSLEHYEQYF
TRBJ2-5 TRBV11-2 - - TGTGCCAGCAGCGAACAACGAGAGACCCAGTACTTC CASSEQRETQYF
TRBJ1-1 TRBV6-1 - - TGTGCCAGCAGGACTGGCTTTAACACTGAAGCTTTCTTT CASRTGFNTEAFF
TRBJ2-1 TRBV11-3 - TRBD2 TGTGCCAGCAGCCCTCGGGAACTAGCGGGGGGAGCCCGATACAATGAGCAGTTCTTC CASSPRELAGGARYNEQFF
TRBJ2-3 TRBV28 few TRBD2 TGTGCCAGCAGAACCGGGGGACTAGCGGGATGGTTGGGCACAGATACGCAGTATTTT CASRTGGLAGWLGTDTQYF
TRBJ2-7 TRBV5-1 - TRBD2 TGCGCCAGCAGCATAGGGACTAGCGGGATCTCCTACGAGCAGTACTTC CASSIGTSGISYEQYF
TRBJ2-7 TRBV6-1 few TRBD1 TGTGCCAGCACCGCCGGGACAGAGGCCTACGAGCAGTACTTC CASTAGTEAYEQYF
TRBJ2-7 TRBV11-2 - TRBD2 TGTGCCAGCAGCTCTGCCCATCGATTAGGACTAGCGGGGAGGGAGCAGTACTTC CASSSAHRLGLAGREQYF
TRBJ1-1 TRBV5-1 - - TGCGCCAGCAGACAACAGGGATCAGGGACTGAAGCTTTCTTT CASRQQGSGTEAFF
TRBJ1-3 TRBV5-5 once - TGTGCCAGCAGCTTCCGGAGAGCCTCTGGAAACACCATATATTTT CASSFRRASGNTIYF
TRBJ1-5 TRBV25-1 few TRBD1 TGTGCGGCAGGGGCAGGGGGCCCGTGTCAGCCCCAGCATTTT CAAGAGGPCQPQHF
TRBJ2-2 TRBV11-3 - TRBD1 TGTGCCAGCAGCTTAGGTCCCGGGACAGGGCGGAGCACCGGGGAGCTGTTTTTT CASSLGPGTGRSTGELFF
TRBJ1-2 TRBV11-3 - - TGTGCCAGCAGCTTAGAGGCCAGGGAGGGTAACTATGGCTACACCTTC CASSLEAREGNYGYTF
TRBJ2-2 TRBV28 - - TGTGCCAGCAGTCCTGGACACGACCCCAACACCGGGGAGCTGTTTTTT CASSPGHDPNTGELFF
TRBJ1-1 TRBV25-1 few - TGTGCCAGCAGTGGTGTGAAGGGACTGTTGAACACTGAAGCTTTCTTT CASSGVKGLLNTEAFF
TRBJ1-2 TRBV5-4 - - TGTGCCAGCAGCTCCATGTCGGACTATGGCTACACCTTC CASSSMSDYGYTF
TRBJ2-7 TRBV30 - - TGTGCCTGGATACGGCCCAGGGTCAGGACCTACGAGCAGTACTTC CAWIRPRVRTYEQYF
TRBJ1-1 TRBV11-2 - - TGTGCCAGCAGCTTAGTAGCCGGTATGAACACTGAAGCTTTCTTT CASSLVAGMNTEAFF
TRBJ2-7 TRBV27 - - TGTGCCAGCAGTTTTACGGGTGAGCAGTACTTC CASSFTGEQYF